This section outlines one T cell receptor beta chain sequence together with its context. Its antigen is still unknown. Mismatch with germline at one junction end may stem from a read error. CDR3 length: 14 amino acids. Germline CDR1 reads SEHNR; CDR2 reads FQNEAQ (reference sequence). Peripheral blood genomic DNA, not sorted cells or RNA, was the template. TRB rearrangements spanning V, D and J were amplified using mixed TRB-A/B primers. In TCRdb, the multiplex PCR reads were re-called with MiXCR into one record per CDR3 protein. The profile shows around 3,000 distinct CDR3 sequences, 21% of them singletons. This sample is drawn from a study of T cell repertoires in aging, cancer and after chemotherapy. Study-level points and caveats: In cancer patients, declining TCR diversity with age involved lost richness and lost evenness.

The sample was blood. The rearrangement uses TRBV7-9 and TRBJ1-2; no definite D call. The sequence was obtained from a human donor with a blood cancer. CDR3 in amino acids: CASSLAWGNDGYTF. In DNA, the CDR3 is TGTGCCAGCAGCTTAGCGTGGGGTAACGATGGCTACACCTTC.